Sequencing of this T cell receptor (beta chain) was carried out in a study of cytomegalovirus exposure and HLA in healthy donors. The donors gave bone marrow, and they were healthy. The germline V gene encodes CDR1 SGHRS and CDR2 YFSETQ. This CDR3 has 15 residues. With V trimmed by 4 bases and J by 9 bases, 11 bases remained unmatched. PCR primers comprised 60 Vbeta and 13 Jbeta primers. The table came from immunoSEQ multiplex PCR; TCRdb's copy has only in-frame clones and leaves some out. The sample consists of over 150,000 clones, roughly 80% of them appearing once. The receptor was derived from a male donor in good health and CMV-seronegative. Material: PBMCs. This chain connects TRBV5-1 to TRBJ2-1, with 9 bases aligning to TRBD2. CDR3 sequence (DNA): TGCGCCAGCAGCCCCTCTGCGGGGGGGCCTAGTGAGCAGTTCTTC. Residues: CASSPSAGGPSEQFF.